Listed below are T cell receptor beta chains from one sample, sequenced in a study of T cells in localized non-small cell lung cancer. The data were produced by immunoSEQ multiplex PCR, yet TCRdb's version contains in-frame clones alone and is incomplete. The data show 25,000 to 35,000 clones, with over 80% seen just once and 2% to 2.5% held by the top ten. The sequenced sample was peripheral blood, obtained before any cancer treatment. All receptors derive from a female donor of 60 years or more with stage I lung adenocarcinoma. CDR3s include the opening cysteine and the closing phenylalanine or tryptophan. D genes are given only for firm matches. Size is omitted from some rows. Given values are once, few, many or a class for expanded clones.

d_gene: .
v_gene: TRBV23-1
abundance: .
j_gene: TRBJ2-5
CDR3aa: CASSQSQADQEVQYF
CDR3nt: TGCGCCAGCAGTCAATCTCAGGCAGACCAAGAGGTCCAGTACTTC

d_gene: TRBD1
v_gene: TRBV30
abundance: .
j_gene: TRBJ1-5
CDR3aa: CAWSPGQGGNQPQHF
CDR3nt: TGTGCCTGGAGCCCGGGACAGGGAGGAAATCAGCCCCAGCATTTT

d_gene: .
v_gene: TRBV10-3
abundance: .
j_gene: TRBJ2-2
CDR3aa: CATERGTANTGELFF
CDR3nt: TGTGCCACCGAACGCGGGACAGCGAACACCGGGGAGCTGTTTTTT

d_gene: TRBD2
v_gene: TRBV5-1
abundance: .
j_gene: TRBJ2-1
CDR3aa: CASSLPSGGAREQFF
CDR3nt: TGCGCCAGCAGCTTGCCTAGCGGGGGGGCCAGGGAGCAGTTCTTC

d_gene: TRBD1
v_gene: TRBV7-9
abundance: .
j_gene: TRBJ2-3
CDR3aa: CATDREADTQYF
CDR3nt: TGTGCCACAGACAGGGAAGCAGATACGCAGTATTTT

d_gene: TRBD1
v_gene: TRBV9
abundance: .
j_gene: TRBJ2-1
CDR3aa: CASSGDRGYYNEQFF
CDR3nt: TGTGCCAGCAGCGGGGACAGGGGTTACTACAATGAGCAGTTCTTC

d_gene: .
v_gene: TRBV6-5
abundance: .
j_gene: TRBJ1-1
CDR3aa: CASRDTWNTEAFF
CDR3nt: TGTGCCAGCAGGGATACATGGAACACTGAAGCTTTCTTT

d_gene: TRBD1
v_gene: TRBV6-5
abundance: once
j_gene: TRBJ1-2
CDR3aa: CASRLTGVDYGYTF
CDR3nt: TGTGCCAGCAGACTGACAGGGGTGGACTATGGCTACACCTTC

d_gene: .
v_gene: TRBV28
abundance: .
j_gene: TRBJ1-2
CDR3aa: CASSTLYSNGYTF
CDR3nt: TGTGCCAGCAGTACGCTGTATTCTAACGGCTACACCTTC

d_gene: TRBD2
v_gene: TRBV6-1
abundance: .
j_gene: TRBJ2-5
CDR3aa: CASSAALAGVGSQETQYF
CDR3nt: TGTGCCAGCAGTGCCGCCCTAGCGGGGGTGGGTAGCCAAGAGACCCAGTACTTC

d_gene: .
v_gene: TRBV5-5
abundance: .
j_gene: TRBJ1-2
CDR3aa: CASSLAGGRASYGYTF
CDR3nt: TGTGCCAGCAGCCTGGCGGGGGGAAGGGCTAGCTATGGCTACACCTTC

d_gene: .
v_gene: TRBV7-2
abundance: .
j_gene: TRBJ1-5
CDR3aa: CASSLGRFNQPQHF
CDR3nt: TGTGCCAGCAGCTTAGGCAGGTTCAATCAGCCCCAGCATTTT

d_gene: TRBD1
v_gene: TRBV9
abundance: .
j_gene: TRBJ2-5
CDR3aa: CASSVDQGAYETQYF
CDR3nt: TGTGCCAGCAGCGTAGATCAGGGGGCGTATGAGACCCAGTACTTC

d_gene: TRBD1
v_gene: TRBV6-5
abundance: .
j_gene: TRBJ1-6
CDR3aa: CASTGDRGGSPLHF
CDR3nt: TGTGCCAGCACCGGGGACAGGGGCGGATCACCCCTCCACTTT

d_gene: TRBD1
v_gene: TRBV18
abundance: .
j_gene: TRBJ1-4
CDR3aa: CASSQAIGGQLNEKLFF
CDR3nt: TGTGCCAGCTCTCAAGCGATAGGGGGACAGCTAAATGAAAAACTGTTTTTT

d_gene: .
v_gene: TRBV10-1
abundance: few
j_gene: TRBJ1-1
CDR3aa: CASRQEPNTEAFF
CDR3nt: TGCGCCAGCAGACAGGAGCCGAACACTGAAGCTTTCTTT

d_gene: .
v_gene: TRBV11-3
abundance: few
j_gene: TRBJ2-2
CDR3aa: CASSPSAWQGGTGELFF
CDR3nt: TGTGCCAGCAGCCCATCTGCCTGGCAGGGGGGCACCGGGGAGCTGTTTTTT

d_gene: .
v_gene: TRBV2
abundance: .
j_gene: TRBJ2-2
CDR3aa: CASKPGANTGELFF
CDR3nt: TGTGCCAGCAAACCGGGAGCAAACACCGGGGAGCTGTTTTTT

d_gene: TRBD2
v_gene: TRBV4-2
abundance: .
j_gene: TRBJ2-3
CDR3aa: CASSQDLGLAGDTQYF
CDR3nt: TGTGCCAGCAGCCAAGATTTGGGACTAGCAGGGGATACGCAGTATTTT

d_gene: .
v_gene: TRBV6-6
abundance: .
j_gene: TRBJ1-3
CDR3aa: CASSYGPLSGNTIYF
CDR3nt: TGTGCCAGCAGTTACGGACCGCTCTCTGGAAACACCATATATTTT

d_gene: .
v_gene: TRBV6-5
abundance: .
j_gene: TRBJ2-3
CDR3aa: CAISPGLLPTDTQYF
CDR3nt: TGTGCCATATCTCCGGGACTCCTACCCACAGATACGCAGTATTTT

d_gene: TRBD2
v_gene: TRBV9
abundance: .
j_gene: TRBJ2-7
CDR3aa: CASSVGEGSSYEQYF
CDR3nt: TGTGCCAGCAGCGTAGGGGAGGGCAGCTCCTACGAGCAGTACTTC

d_gene: .
v_gene: TRBV6-4
abundance: .
j_gene: TRBJ1-6
CDR3aa: CASSDWGGDSPLHF
CDR3nt: TGTGCCAGCAGTGATTGGGGGGGGGATTCACCCCTCCACTTT

d_gene: .
v_gene: TRBV5-6
abundance: few
j_gene: TRBJ1-6
CDR3aa: CASSLRSGESPLHF
CDR3nt: TGTGCCAGCAGCTTGCGTTCGGGGGAATCACCCCTCCACTTT

d_gene: TRBD1
v_gene: TRBV2
abundance: .
j_gene: TRBJ2-2
CDR3aa: CASSGDRSVGELFF
CDR3nt: TGTGCCAGCAGTGGGGACAGGTCGGTCGGGGAGCTGTTTTTT

d_gene: TRBD1
v_gene: TRBV28
abundance: .
j_gene: TRBJ2-7
CDR3aa: CASSRTDRAEQYF
CDR3nt: TGTGCCAGCAGCCGAACGGACAGGGCCGAGCAGTACTTC

d_gene: .
v_gene: TRBV11-3
abundance: .
j_gene: TRBJ2-7
CDR3aa: CASSSRSGSSYEQYF
CDR3nt: TGTGCCAGCAGCTCCCGTAGCGGAAGCTCCTACGAGCAGTACTTC

d_gene: .
v_gene: TRBV5-1
abundance: .
j_gene: TRBJ1-1
CDR3aa: CASSWDGLNTEAFF
CDR3nt: TGCGCCAGCAGCTGGGACGGTTTGAACACTGAAGCTTTCTTT

d_gene: TRBD1
v_gene: TRBV5-1
abundance: once
j_gene: TRBJ2-1
CDR3aa: CASSLGGTGSYNEQFF
CDR3nt: TGCGCCAGCAGCTTAGGCGGGACAGGTTCCTACAATGAGCAGTTCTTC

d_gene: .
v_gene: TRBV14
abundance: .
j_gene: TRBJ1-1
CDR3aa: CASSQGGPGGATEAFF
CDR3nt: TGTGCCAGCAGCCAAGGGGGGCCTGGGGGTGCCACTGAAGCTTTCTTT

d_gene: .
v_gene: TRBV11-2
abundance: .
j_gene: TRBJ2-7
CDR3aa: CASSFQGYEQYF
CDR3nt: TGTGCCAGCAGCTTCCAAGGGTACGAGCAGTACTTC

d_gene: .
v_gene: TRBV4-3
abundance: .
j_gene: TRBJ1-2
CDR3aa: CASSQSTGGDYGYTF
CDR3nt: TGCGCCAGCAGCCAATCGACAGGTGGAGACTATGGCTACACCTTC